These 16 T cell receptor beta chains were sequenced from one sample in a study of T-cell memory formation after mild COVID-19. MiXCR, applied by TCRdb to the 5' RACE reads, yields one record per CDR3 protein. The table includes fewer than 350,000 distinct CDR3 sequences, approximately 8% detected once. The specimen sequenced was PBMCs or a T cell subset sorted from them (not recorded which). The receptors originated from a young man who had mild COVID-19 (a few samples of this study predate the infection). Cell type and time point are not known.

In this sample, this clonotype turned up a few times. The chain links TRBV9 to TRBJ1-1; the match to TRBD1 covers 7 bases. The length of the CDR3 is 15 residues. Germline CDR1 and CDR2: SGDLS and YYNGEE. The ends lost 2 bases at V and 7 bases at J; junction bases unmatched: 11. The CDR3 here is CASSVTGTAFNEAFF. The CDR3 bases are TGTGCCAGCAGCGTCACCGGGACAGCATTCAATGAAGCTTTCTTT. Using reference TRBV9 and TRBJ1-1 for the parts outside the CDR3, the full variable domain is DSGVTQTPKHLITATGQRVTLRCSPRSGDLSVYWYQQSLDQGLQFLIQYYNGEERAKGNILERFSAQQFPDLHSELNLSSLELGDSALYFCASSVTGTAFNEAFFGQGTRLTVV.

This clonotype was found many times. The genes are TRBV12-3 or TRBV12-4 and TRBJ1-1; 7 bases map to TRBD1. V lost 6 bases to trimming and J lost 5 bases; unmatched junction nucleotides: 6. The CDR3 is 13 amino acids. In DNA, the CDR3 is TGTGCCAGCAGACAGGGACAGTCTACTGAAGCTTTCTTT. This translates into CASRQGQSTEAFF.

V is TRBV23-1 and J is TRBJ2-7; possible D gene TRBD2, 6 bases. TRBV23-1 is noted as an ORF with a role that remains uncertain. The CDR3 has 16 amino acids. V was shortened by 6 bases and J by 4 bases, with 22 bases between the two germline ends. The CDR3 nucleotides read TGCGCCAGCAGAGCCGTGTTCGCGGGACGGAGTTACGAGCAGTACGTC. It encodes CASRAVFAGRSYEQYV.

This clonotype appeared many times. This chain links TRBV20-1 with TRBJ2-6; the match to TRBD1 covers 8 bases. CDR1 and CDR2 (germline): DFQATT, SNEGSKA (reference sequence). Losses at the gene ends were 8 bases for V and 2 bases for J; bases not matched to a gene: 5. The CDR3 has 14 amino acids. The CDR3 DNA reads TGCAGTTGGCTGACAGGGGCTGGGGCCAACGTCCTGACTTTC. It codes for CSWLTGAGANVLTF.

This clonotype was seen at least ten times. The chain carries TRBV5-1 and TRBJ1-5; 9 bases match TRBD1. The V segment lost 4 bases and the J segment 7 bases; nucleotides outside the gene matches: 6. The CDR3 runs 14 residues. Germline CDR1 and CDR2: SGHRS and YFSETQ. As DNA, the CDR3 is TGCGCCAGCAGCCCACGGACAGGGGAACAGCCCCAGCATTTT. Translated: CASSPRTGEQPQHF.

V usage is TRBV6-2 or TRBV6-3 and J usage is TRBJ2-7; no reliable D call. V lost 6 bases to trimming and J lost 2 bases, with 11 bases between them. The CDR3 is made up of 13 amino acids. CDR1 is MNHEY, CDR2 SVGEGT, per germline. CDR3 amino acids: CASSGTTTYEQYV. The CDR3, as DNA: TGTGCCAGCAGCGGCACCACAACCTACGAGCAGTACGTC.

The chain is built from TRBV7-9 and TRBJ1-1, with D unresolved. The CDR3 length is 14 residues. Germline loops: CDR1 SEHNR, CDR2 FQNEAQ (reference sequence). V lost 4 bases and J lost 3, with 12 bases in between. In DNA form, the CDR3 reads TGTGCCAGCAGCTCCGACCCGAATTACACTGAAGCTTTCTTT. Its translation: CASSSDPNYTEAFF.

This clonotype was seen ten or more times. The chain uses TRBV12-3 or TRBV12-4 and TRBJ1-1; no reliable D call. The CDR3 consists of 12 residues. V lost 6 bases, J lost 6 bases, and 11 bases lay in between. The CDR3 reads CASSIKSPEAFF. In DNA form, the CDR3 reads TGTGCCAGCAGCATCAAGAGCCCTGAAGCTTTCTTT.

There are a few counts of this clonotype. The V and J genes are TRBV6-5 and TRBJ2-7, with unresolved D. This CDR3 comprises 14 residues. From germline, CDR1 is MNHEY and CDR2 SVGAGI. The germline V and J ends were trimmed by 2 bases and 3 bases, with 11 bases remaining between them. The CDR3 DNA follows: TGTGCCAGCAGTTACGGTTACAGAGACTACGAGCAGTACTTC. It codes for CASSYGYRDYEQYF.

This chain uses TRBV12-3 or TRBV12-4 with TRBJ1-2, with no clear D. This CDR3 is built from 15 residues. V was trimmed by 5 bases and J by 4 bases, leaving 17 bases between them. The CDR3: CASSPTTDLSYGYTF. In DNA form, the CDR3 reads TGTGCCAGCAGTCCCACGACTGACCTCTCCTATGGCTACACCTTC.

A few counts support this clonotype. This sequence joins TRBV7-2 and TRBJ2-3; 9 bases map to TRBD2. This CDR3 comprises 15 residues. CDR1 and CDR2 from the germline V gene are SGHTA and FQGNSA. V lost 3 bases, J lost 5 bases, and 6 bases stayed unmatched. CDR3 bases: TGTGCCAGCAGCTTTAGCGGGGGTGGTCGAGATACGCAGTATTTT. Translating gives CASSFSGGGRDTQYF.

The V call is TRBV5-1, the J call TRBJ2-3; D call uncertain. V was cut by 4 bases and J by 4 bases, with 13 bases left in between. CDR1 is SGHRS and CDR2 is YFSETQ in the germline V gene. The CDR3 loop spans 14 amino acids. CDR3 region: CASSQGPGADTQYF. The CDR3 DNA sequence: TGCGCCAGCAGCCAAGGACCCGGCGCAGATACGCAGTATTTT.

The rearrangement links TRBV7-9 to TRBJ1-2; 7 positions match TRBD1. The germline V gene encodes CDR1 SEHNR and CDR2 FQNEAQ (reference sequence). The length of the CDR3 is 18 residues. V lost 0 bases, J lost 8 bases, and 18 bases stayed unmatched. The CDR3 is CASSLAVPGGPPPWGYTF. The CDR3 nucleotides are TGTGCCAGCAGCTTAGCGGTCCCAGGGGGTCCTCCTCCATGGGGCTACACCTTC.

The chain combines TRBV7-2 with TRBJ2-7, with D possibly matching TRBD2 (6 bases). The CDR3 covers 15 residues. V lost 1 base and J lost 1, with 11 bases in between. The germline CDR1 and CDR2 sequences are SGHTA and FQGNSA. This CDR3 is CASSLVAGTSYEQYF. In nucleotides, the CDR3 is TGTGCCAGCAGCTTAGTTGCGGGGACGTCCTACGAGCAGTACTTC.

The chain joins TRBV5-1 to TRBJ2-1; a weak D match, TRBD2 (7 bases). CDR1 is SGHRS, CDR2 YFSETQ, per germline. This CDR3 is built from 20 residues. V gave up 0 bases and J gave up 0 bases, with 22 bases separating them. In nucleotides, the CDR3 is TGCGCCAGCAGCTTGGAGGGTCCGGGGCGGGGGCGCCCCTCCTACAATGAGCAGTTCTTC. It encodes CASSLEGPGRGRPSYNEQFF.

This clonotype occurred many times. V is TRBV5-1 and J is TRBJ2-1; unclear D gene. Germline V gene data show CDR1 as SGHRS and CDR2 as YFSETQ. V shed 1 base and J shed 6 bases, with 8 bases lying between them. This CDR3 contains 13 residues. The CDR3 loop reads CASSLRLGNEQFF. The CDR3 DNA sequence: TGCGCCAGCAGCTTGAGGCTTGGCAATGAGCAGTTCTTC. The whole variable domain, filled in from reference TRBV5-1 and TRBJ2-1, reads KAGVTQTPRYLIKTRGQQVTLSCSPISGHRSVSWYQQTPGQGLQFLFEYFSETQRNKGNFPGRFSGRQFSNSRSEMNVSTLELGDSALYLCASSLRLGNEQFFGPGTRLTVL.